This note documents a single TCR beta chain sequence. Its antigen is unknown. These data are taken from a study of T cell responses to AZD1222 COVID-19 vaccine. Overall study results and limits: Of spike-specific TCRs, nearly half reportedly target regions left unmutated in variants.

V was clipped by 0 bases and J by 4 bases, with 8 bases between them. Looked up from germline, CDR1 is LGHDT and CDR2 is YNNKEL (reference sequence). This CDR3 comprises 14 residues. Only in-frame clones appear in the TCRdb table, and some are missing; sequencing was by immunoSEQ multiplex PCR. The repertoire holds roughly 180,000 clones, roughly nine tenths seen once, with under 2.5% in the top ten. The sample consisted of peripheral blood, taken on day 0 of AZD1222 vaccination. The chain couples TRBV3-1 (or the pseudogene TRBV3-2) to TRBJ2-3; the D is unclear. The sequence derives from an adult in good health. The CDR3 spells CASSQDPRPDTQYF. The DNA for the CDR3 is TGTGCCAGCAGCCAAGATCCGCGGCCAGATACGCAGTATTTT.